Each of the 12 T cell receptor beta chains below was sequenced from the same sample in a study of blood T cell repertoires in COVID-19. Sequencing used immunoSEQ multiplex PCR; TCRdb keeps in-frame clones, though not all of them. The data show more than 200,000 clones, with approximately 83% seen just once and about 2.3% held by the top ten. The sample was peripheral blood. The receptor source for this set is a woman between 40 and 50 years old with active or convalescent COVID-19.

The chain combines TRBV13 with TRBJ2-3; 10 bases match TRBD1. Germline CDR1 PRHDT, CDR2 FYEKMQ (reference sequence). There are 15 residues in the CDR3. Trimming took 4 bases from V and 5 from J; bases not matched to a gene: 6. Here the CDR3 DNA reads TGTGCCAGCAGCTACGGGACAGGGGTGGAAGATACGCAGTATTTT. This translates into CASSYGTGVEDTQYF.

This clone was seen only a few times. This chain joins TRBV28 and TRBJ2-3; TRBD2 might be the D (6 bases). Trimming left V 4 bases short and J 2 bases short, with 16 bases between. Per germline, CDR1 MDHEN and CDR2 SYDVKM. The CDR3 has 16 residues. The CDR3: CASSSPGSGTTDTQYF. In DNA form, the CDR3 reads TGTGCCAGCAGTTCGCCGGGTAGCGGTACCACAGATACGCAGTATTTT.

The J gene is TRBJ2-1, the V gene TRBV14; 7 positions agree with TRBD2. Per the germline V gene, CDR1 is SGHDN and CDR2 is FVKESK. The ends lost 4 bases at V and 5 bases at J; junction bases unmatched: 14. The CDR3 length is 17 residues. The CDR3 protein is CASSPSRRLAANNEQFF. In DNA form, the CDR3 reads TGTGCCAGCAGCCCCTCGCGACGGCTAGCGGCCAACAATGAGCAGTTCTTC.

The genes are TRBV27 and TRBJ2-1; 7 positions match TRBD2. With 2 bases clipped from V and 5 bases from J, the junction kept 3 bases outside the gene matches. Germline CDR1 MNHEY, CDR2 SMNVEV (reference sequence). This CDR3 contains 14 residues. CDR3 sequence: CASSLVGGDNEQFF. The CDR3 DNA reads as TGTGCCAGCAGTTTAGTGGGGGGGGACAATGAGCAGTTCTTC.

V usage is TRBV7-8 and J usage is TRBJ1-4; tentative D call: TRBD1 (5 bases). There are 12 residues in the CDR3. V lost 5 bases, J lost 7 bases, and 8 bases lay in between. Per germline, CDR1 SGHVS and CDR2 FQNEAQ. CDR3 sequence: CASSPGIEKLFF. CDR3 DNA sequence: TGTGCCAGCAGCCCAGGGATTGAAAAACTGTTTTTT.

CDR3 in amino acids: CASSPGSTSPNQPQHF. The CDR3 DNA sequence: TGTGCCAGCAGCCCTGGGAGCACGAGTCCTAATCAGCCCCAGCATTTT. The rearrangement links TRBV7-9 to TRBJ1-5; D ambiguous. The germline gives CDR1 SEHNR, CDR2 FQNEAQ (reference sequence). V dropped 5 bases and J dropped 4 bases, with 18 bases sitting between them. There are 16 residues in the CDR3.

This chain joins TRBV29-1 and TRBJ2-7, with TRBD2 matching over 9 bases. Germline V CDR1 and CDR2: SQVTM, ANQGSEA. V dropped 6 bases and J dropped 4; count of bases not matched to a gene: 10. The CDR3 consists of 14 residues. The CDR3 spells CSVAGRLADYEQYF. The CDR3 DNA reads TGCAGCGTGGCCGGTCGACTAGCGGATTACGAGCAGTACTTC.

The chain combines TRBV5-1 with TRBJ1-2; TRBD1 agrees at 10 bases. Germline V CDR1 and CDR2: SGHRS, YFSETQ. There are 13 residues in the CDR3. Trimming at V came to 5 bases and at J to 8 bases, leaving 6 bases not matched to a gene. The CDR3 region has the DNA TGCGCCAGCAGGTCGGGACAGGGGAGAGGCTACACCTTC. This sequence encodes CASRSGQGRGYTF. The entire variable domain, with the rest obtained from reference TRBV5-1 and TRBJ1-2, is as follows: KAGVTQTPRYLIKTRGQQVTLSCSPISGHRSVSWYQQTPGQGLQFLFEYFSETQRNKGNFPGRFSGRQFSNSRSEMNVSTLELGDSALYLCASRSGQGRGYTFGSGTRLTVV.

This rearrangement joins TRBV5-5 to TRBJ2-4; 7 bases are shared with TRBD1. The CDR3 is 13 amino acids. CDR1 SGHKS and CDR2 YYEKEE come from the germline V gene (reference sequence). Trimming took 2 bases from V and 5 from J; bases not matched to a gene: 1. CDR3 sequence (DNA): TGTGCCAGCAGCTTCGGACAGGAAAACATTCAGTACTTC. This translates into CASSFGQENIQYF.

The chain carries TRBV19 and TRBJ1-5; the D is unclear. The length of the CDR3 is 15 residues. V was cut by 3 bases and J by 7 bases, with 16 bases left in between. The V gene's germline CDR1 is LNHDA and CDR2 SQIVND (reference sequence). CDR3 amino acids: CASSMSAQPGQPQHF. CDR3 DNA: TGTGCCAGTAGTATGTCCGCACAGCCTGGCCAGCCCCAGCATTTT.

V and J are TRBV6-6 and TRBJ1-2; possible D gene TRBD1, 5 bases. The CDR3 totals 14 residues. Germline-derived CDR1 and CDR2 are MNHNY and SVGAGI (reference sequence). With 6 bases removed from V and 3 bases from J, the gap between germline ends came to 14 bases. The CDR3 loop reads CASSRMGGDYGYTF. CDR3 DNA: TGTGCCAGCAGCCGAATGGGGGGTGACTATGGCTACACCTTC.

V gene TRBV29-1 combines with J gene TRBJ1-1, with D possibly matching TRBD1 (5 bases). CDR1 is SQVTM, CDR2 ANQGSEA, per germline. Trimming stripped 6 bases from V and 6 bases from J, with 11 bases between. CDR3 size: 11 residues. CDR3: CSVLMGPEAFF. In DNA form, the CDR3 reads TGCAGCGTGTTAATGGGGCCTGAAGCTTTCTTT.